The present T cell receptor beta chain was sequenced within a study of post-analysis software for immune sequencing data. Turning to the study itself: There were relapsing-remitting, secondary progressive and progressive-relapsing multiple sclerosis among the disease courses included.

Ten or more counts support this clonotype. Its antigen is still unknown. Each TCR beta cDNA library carried unique molecular identifiers. T cells numbering roughly 0.85 to 11 million gave rise to about 540,000 cDNA molecules. TCRdb re-derived calls from the PCR reads in MiXCR, one entry per CDR3 protein. The repertoire holds hundreds of thousands of distinct CDR3 sequences, with 25% to 30% as singletons. Notes on the study in general: About 5 TRBV segments (TRBV5-6, TRBV5-1 and TRBV20-1 among them) occurred more frequently in patients than in controls. Samples from a shared batch, those prepared together, strongly co-clustered by F measure. When compared against controls, multiple sclerosis patients showed significantly lower normalized Chao1 diversity.

Germline V gene data show CDR1 as SGHDT and CDR2 as YYEEEE. Trimming removed 0 bases at V and 9 bases at J, with 10 bases between. The CDR3 is 13 amino acids. The sample comprised blood. This TCR came from a girl aged 10 to 17 with multiple sclerosis. The chain has TRBV5-6 and TRBJ2-1; D is possibly TRBD1 (5 bases). For the CDR3, the DNA is TGTGCCAGCAGCTTGGGCAGGGTGGGTGAGCAGTTCTTC. It translates to CASSLGRVGEQFF.